This T cell receptor beta chain derives from a study of OX40 agonist ivuxolimab in advanced cancers. The data were produced by immunoSEQ multiplex PCR, yet TCRdb's version contains in-frame clones alone and is incomplete. The repertoire includes 12,000 to 15,000 clones, 70% to 75% of them detected once, and roughly 35% sits in the top ten. This CDR3 is 14 amino acids long. The J segment lost 3 bases and the V segment lost 6 bases, leaving 4 bases of the junction unmatched. Looked up from germline, CDR1 is MNHNY and CDR2 is SVGAGI (reference sequence). The chain combines TRBV6-6 with TRBJ2-7; 11 bases map to TRBD1. This clonotype originated in an adult with an advanced solid tumor such as melanoma, head and neck, liver or kidney cancer. This specimen was CD4+ or CD8+ T cells sorted from blood, taken in a trial of the OX40 agonist ivuxolimab. The CDR3 region has the DNA TGTGCCAGCAGCCTCGGGACAGGGGGCTACGAGCAGTACTTC. It translates to CASSLGTGGYEQYF.